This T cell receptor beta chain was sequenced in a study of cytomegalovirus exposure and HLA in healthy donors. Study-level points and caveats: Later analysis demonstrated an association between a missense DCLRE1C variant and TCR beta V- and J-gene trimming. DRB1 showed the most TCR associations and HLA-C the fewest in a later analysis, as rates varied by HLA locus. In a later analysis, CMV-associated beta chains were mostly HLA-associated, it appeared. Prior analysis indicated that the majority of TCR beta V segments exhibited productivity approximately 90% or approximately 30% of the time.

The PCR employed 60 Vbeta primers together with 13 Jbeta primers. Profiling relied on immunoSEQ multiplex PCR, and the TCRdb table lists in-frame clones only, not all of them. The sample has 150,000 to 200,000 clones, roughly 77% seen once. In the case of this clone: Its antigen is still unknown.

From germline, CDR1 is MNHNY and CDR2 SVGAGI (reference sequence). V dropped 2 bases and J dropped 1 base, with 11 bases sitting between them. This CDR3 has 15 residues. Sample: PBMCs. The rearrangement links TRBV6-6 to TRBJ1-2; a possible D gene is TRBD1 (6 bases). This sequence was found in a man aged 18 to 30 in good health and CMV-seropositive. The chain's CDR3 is CASSYPDRHNYGYTF. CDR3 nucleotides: TGTGCCAGCAGTTACCCCGACAGGCATAACTATGGCTACACCTTC.